The clone carrying this T cell receptor (beta chain) was seen a few times. What it recognizes is unknown. These data belong to a study of blood T cells in healthy people across ages. Points from the study as a whole: Roughly linear age-related decline in beta diversity appeared, significant by age 40. Diversity was estimated from one million T cells, and these estimates were considered underestimates.

Germline values: CDR1 DFQATT, CDR2 SNEGSKA (reference sequence). Deletions cut 5 bases from V and 3 bases from J, with 9 bases between. The CDR3 consists of 12 residues. For every donor, a draw yielded around 10 milliliters of peripheral blood. Primers used in a second PCR of about 7 to 11 cycles were a sample-barcoded 5' primer and a J-beta primer mix. TCRdb recomputed calls from the 5' RACE reads with MiXCR, one row per CDR3 protein. The sample yields 750,000 to 950,000 distinct CDR3 sequences, roughly 24% seen once. These records were also assigned to another study, of T cells of mothers and their children. This second study notes: It was found that thymic selection shapes TCR recombination output similarly in related and unrelated pairs.

The genes are TRBV20-1 and TRBJ2-3; possibly TRBD1 or TRBD2 for D (5 bases each). Sequenced sample: blood. The TCR comes from a boy younger than 18 in good health. Here the CDR3 DNA reads TGCAGTGCTCCCAGGGAGACAGATACGCAGTATTTT. Residues: CSAPRETDTQYF.